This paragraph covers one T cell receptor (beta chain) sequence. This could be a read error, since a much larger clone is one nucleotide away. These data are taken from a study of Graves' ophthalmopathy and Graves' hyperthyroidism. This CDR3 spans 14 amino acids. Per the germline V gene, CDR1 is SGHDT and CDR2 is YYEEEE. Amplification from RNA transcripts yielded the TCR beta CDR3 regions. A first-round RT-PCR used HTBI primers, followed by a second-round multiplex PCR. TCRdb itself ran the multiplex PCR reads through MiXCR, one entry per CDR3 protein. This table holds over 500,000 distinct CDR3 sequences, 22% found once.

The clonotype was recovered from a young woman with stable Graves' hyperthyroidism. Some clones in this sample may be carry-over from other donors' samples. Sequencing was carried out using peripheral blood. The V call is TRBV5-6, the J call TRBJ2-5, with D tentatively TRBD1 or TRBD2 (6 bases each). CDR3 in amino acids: CASSLKQGGETKYF. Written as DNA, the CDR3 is TGTGCCAGCAGCCTGAAACAGGGAGGAGAGACCAAGTACTTC. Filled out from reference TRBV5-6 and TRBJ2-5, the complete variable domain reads DAGVTQSPTHLIKTRGQQVTLRCSPKSGHDTVSWYQQALGQGPQFIFQYYEEEERQRGNFPDRFSGHQFPNYSSELNVNALLLGDSALYLCASSLKQGGETKYFGPGTRLLVL.